The rows below give T cell receptor beta chains drawn from one sample of a study of cytomegalovirus exposure and HLA in healthy donors. The repertoire was sequenced with immunoSEQ multiplex PCR; TCRdb's copy has only in-frame clones and lacks some. This sample has fewer than 200,000 clones, with around 79% found just once. The specimen sequenced was PBMCs. The receptors originated from a female donor in good health and CMV-seronegative. Each CDR3 is given with its conserved first and last residue. The D gene is left open where the match is weak. Size tells how often a clone was seen (once, few, many) or the class of an expanded clone, and some rows leave it out.

j_call d_call v_call cdr3_length clone_size cdr3_aa cdr3_nt
TRBJ1-5 TRBD1 TRBV15 19 - CATSARFRTGKVGNQPQHF TGTGCCACCAGCGCCCGGTTTCGGACAGGGAAGGTGGGCAATCAGCCCCAGCATTTT
TRBJ2-7 - TRBV19 15 - CASSAMGAEDYEQYF TGTGCCAGTAGTGCAATGGGAGCCGAAGACTACGAGCAGTACTTC
TRBJ1-1 TRBD1 TRBV2 16 few CASREGQEVMNTEAFF TGTGCCAGCAGGGAGGGACAGGAAGTGATGAACACTGAAGCTTTCTTT
TRBJ2-4 TRBD2 TRBV11-2 14 few CASSSGLRKNIQYF TGTGCCAGCAGCTCGGGACTACGTAAAAACATTCAGTACTTC
TRBJ2-2 TRBD2 TRBV9 16 - CASSVRGLADTGELFF TGTGCCAGCAGCGTCCGGGGACTAGCGGACACCGGGGAGCTGTTTTTT
TRBJ1-3 - TRBV9 16 few CASSAGQGRSGNTIYF TGTGCCAGCAGCGCCGGGCAGGGGCGGTCTGGAAACACCATATATTTT
TRBJ2-3 TRBD2 TRBV4-3 16 - CASSRVAGGFTDTQYF TGCGCCAGCAGCCGTGTGGCGGGAGGTTTCACAGATACGCAGTATTTT
TRBJ2-7 - TRBV5-8 14 - CASSLGDSQYEQYF TGTGCCAGCAGCTTAGGGGACTCTCAGTACGAGCAGTACTTC
TRBJ2-1 TRBD2 TRBV6-6 16 - CASSQAGLAGQNEQFF TGTGCCAGCAGCCAGGCGGGACTAGCGGGCCAGAATGAGCAGTTCTTC
TRBJ2-7 TRBD1 TRBV4-2 16 - CASSQVGVGQGGEQYF TGTGCCAGCAGCCAAGTTGGTGTGGGACAGGGAGGCGAGCAGTACTTC
TRBJ2-1 - TRBV7-2 15 once CASSPSAGRYNEQFF TGTGCCAGCAGCCCTTCTGCGGGACGCTACAATGAGCAGTTCTTC
TRBJ2-1 - TRBV9 13 - CASSVEVGNEQFF TGTGCCAGCAGCGTCGAGGTCGGGAATGAGCAGTTCTTC
TRBJ2-3 - TRBV7-2 13 once CASSLGRGDTQYF TGTGCCAGCAGCTTAGGCAGAGGAGATACGCAGTATTTT
TRBJ1-4 - TRBV28 11 - CASSLLGGLFF TGTGCCAGCAGTTTATTGGGGGGACTGTTTTTT
TRBJ2-2 TRBD2 TRBV4-3 18 - CASSQDWEREDPSGELFF TGCGCCAGCAGCCAAGATTGGGAGCGGGAGGACCCCAGTGGGGAGCTGTTTTTT
TRBJ1-2 - TRBV6-1 15 - CATQQGALANYGYTF TGTGCCACCCAACAGGGAGCCCTTGCTAACTATGGCTACACCTTC
TRBJ1-1 - TRBV29-1 16 - CSVVSQGGFWNTEAFF TGCAGCGTTGTTAGCCAGGGAGGGTTTTGGAACACTGAAGCTTTCTTT
TRBJ2-1 TRBD2 TRBV7-9 15 - CASSDPSGRVYEQFF TGTGCCAGCAGCGACCCTAGCGGGAGGGTATATGAGCAGTTCTTC
TRBJ2-7 TRBD2 TRBV6-5 14 - CASTRGVYAHEQYF TGTGCCAGCACACGGGGGGTTTATGCCCACGAGCAGTACTTC
TRBJ2-7 - TRBV11-2 14 - CASSRGLPPYEQYF TGTGCCAGCAGCCGAGGACTACCACCCTACGAGCAGTACTTC
TRBJ2-1 - TRBV4-1 16 - CASRLNTASPQDEQFF TGCGCCAGCAGACTCAATACGGCCAGCCCCCAGGATGAGCAGTTCTTC
TRBJ2-5 - TRBV4-3 15 - CASSQTLGVQETQYF TGCGCCAGCAGCCAAACCCTAGGGGTACAAGAGACCCAGTACTTC
TRBJ1-5 - TRBV7-2 13 once CASRRGDGQPQHF TGTGCCAGCCGGAGGGGCGACGGGCAGCCCCAGCATTTT
TRBJ2-5 TRBD2 TRBV11-2 16 - CASRSSLAGGPETQYF TGTGCCAGCAGATCCTCCCTCGCGGGGGGGCCAGAGACCCAGTACTTC
TRBJ2-1 - TRBV18 16 - CASSHVRVGKINEQFF TGTGCCAGCTCGCACGTCAGGGTAGGGAAAATCAATGAGCAGTTCTTC
TRBJ1-1 - TRBV9 13 - CASSSRGAAEAFF TGTGCCAGCAGCTCTCGGGGGGCAGCCGAAGCTTTCTTT